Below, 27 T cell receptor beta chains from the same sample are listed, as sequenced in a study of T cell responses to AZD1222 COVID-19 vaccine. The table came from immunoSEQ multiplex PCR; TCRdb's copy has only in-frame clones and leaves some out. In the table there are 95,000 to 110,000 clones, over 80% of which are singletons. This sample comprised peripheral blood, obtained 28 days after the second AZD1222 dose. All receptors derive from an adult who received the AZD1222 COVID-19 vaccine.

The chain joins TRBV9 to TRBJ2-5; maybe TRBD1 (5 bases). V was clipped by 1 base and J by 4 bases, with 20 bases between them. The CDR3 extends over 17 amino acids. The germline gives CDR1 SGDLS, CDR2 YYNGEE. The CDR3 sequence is CASSVSPGRAPGETQYF. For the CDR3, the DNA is TGTGCCAGCAGCGTATCCCCCGGCAGGGCGCCGGGAGAGACCCAGTACTTC.

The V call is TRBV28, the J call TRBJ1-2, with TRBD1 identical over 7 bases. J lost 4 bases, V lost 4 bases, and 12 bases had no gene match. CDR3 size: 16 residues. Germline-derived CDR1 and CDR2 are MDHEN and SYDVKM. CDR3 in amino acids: CASSSPGDRVFYGYTF. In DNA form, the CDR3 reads TGTGCCAGCAGTTCGCCCGGGGACAGAGTTTTCTATGGCTACACCTTC.

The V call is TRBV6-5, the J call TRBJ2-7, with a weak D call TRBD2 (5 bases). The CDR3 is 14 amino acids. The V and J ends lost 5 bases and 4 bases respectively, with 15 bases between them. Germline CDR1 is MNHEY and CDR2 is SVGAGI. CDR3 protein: CASSTPGRGYEQYF. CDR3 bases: TGTGCCAGCAGTACTCCGGGCCGCGGGTACGAGCAGTACTTC.

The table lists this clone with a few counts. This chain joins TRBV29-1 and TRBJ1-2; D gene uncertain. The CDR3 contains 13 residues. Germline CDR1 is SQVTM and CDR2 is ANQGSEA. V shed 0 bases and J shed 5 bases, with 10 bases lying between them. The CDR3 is CSVEEVSGYGYTF. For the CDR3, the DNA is TGCAGCGTTGAAGAAGTGAGCGGGTATGGCTACACCTTC.

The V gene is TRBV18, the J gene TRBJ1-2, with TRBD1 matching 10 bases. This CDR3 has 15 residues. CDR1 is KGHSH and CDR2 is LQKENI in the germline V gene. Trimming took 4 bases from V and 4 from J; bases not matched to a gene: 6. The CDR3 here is CASSLGQGTTYGYTF. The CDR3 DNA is TGTGCCAGCTCACTGGGACAGGGGACAACCTATGGCTACACCTTC.

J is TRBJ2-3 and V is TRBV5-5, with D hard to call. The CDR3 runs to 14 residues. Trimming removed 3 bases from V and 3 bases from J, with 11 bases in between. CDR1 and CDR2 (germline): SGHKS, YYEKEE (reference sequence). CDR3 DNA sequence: TGTGCCAGCAGCTCCTCCTGGGTTACAGATACGCAGTATTTT. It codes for CASSSSWVTDTQYF.

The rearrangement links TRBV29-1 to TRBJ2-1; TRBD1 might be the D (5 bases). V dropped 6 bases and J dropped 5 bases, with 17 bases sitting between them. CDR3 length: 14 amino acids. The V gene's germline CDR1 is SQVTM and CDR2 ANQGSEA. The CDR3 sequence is CSVKGGAPNNEQFF. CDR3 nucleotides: TGCAGCGTCAAGGGTGGGGCCCCAAACAATGAGCAGTTCTTC.

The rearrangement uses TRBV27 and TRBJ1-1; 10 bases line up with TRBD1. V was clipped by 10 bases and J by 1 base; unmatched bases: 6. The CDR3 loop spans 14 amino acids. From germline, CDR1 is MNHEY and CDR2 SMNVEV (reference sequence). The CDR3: CATGQGFGNTEAFF. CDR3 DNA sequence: TGTGCCACGGGACAGGGGTTTGGGAACACTGAAGCTTTCTTT.

The CDR3 protein is CASRKFSRNEQFF. The CDR3 DNA reads TGTGCCAGCAGGAAATTTAGCAGGAATGAGCAGTTCTTC. V and J are TRBV2 and TRBJ2-1, with D unclear. From germline, CDR1 is SNHLY and CDR2 FYNNEI. V lost 6 bases to trimming and J lost 7 bases, with 13 bases between them. The CDR3 covers 13 residues. Full variable domain (outside the CDR3, taken from reference TRBV2 and TRBJ2-1): EPEVTQTPSHQVTQMGQEVILRCVPISNHLYFYWYRQILGQKVEFLVSFYNNEISEKSEIFDDQFSVERPDGSNFTLKIRSTKLEDSAMYFCASRKFSRNEQFFGPGTRLTVL.

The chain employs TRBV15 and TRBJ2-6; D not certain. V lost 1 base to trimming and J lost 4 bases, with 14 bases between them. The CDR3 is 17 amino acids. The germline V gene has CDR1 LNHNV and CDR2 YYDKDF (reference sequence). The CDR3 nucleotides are TGTGCCACCAGCAGAGCGTATACAGAACGAGGGGCCAACGTCCTGACTTTC. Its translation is CATSRAYTERGANVLTF.

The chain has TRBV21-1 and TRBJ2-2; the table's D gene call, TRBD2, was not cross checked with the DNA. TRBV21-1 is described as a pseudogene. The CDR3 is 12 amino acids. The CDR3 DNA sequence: TGTGCCAGCAGCTCGGTGGAGACTCTCCCGTTTTTT. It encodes CASSSVETLPFF.

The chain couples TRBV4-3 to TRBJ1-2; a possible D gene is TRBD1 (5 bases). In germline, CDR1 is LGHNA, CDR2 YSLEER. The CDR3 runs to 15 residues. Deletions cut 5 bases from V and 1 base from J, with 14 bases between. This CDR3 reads CASSWRDHYNYGYTF. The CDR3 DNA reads TGCGCCAGCAGCTGGAGGGACCATTATAACTATGGCTACACCTTC.

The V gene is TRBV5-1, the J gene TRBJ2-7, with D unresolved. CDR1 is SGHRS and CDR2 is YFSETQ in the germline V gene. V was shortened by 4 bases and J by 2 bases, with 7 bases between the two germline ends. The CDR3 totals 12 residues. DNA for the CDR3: TGCGCCAGCAGCGGGGTAACCTACGAGCAGTACTTC. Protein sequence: CASSGVTYEQYF.

CDR3 protein: CASSLSSASSGANVLTF. CDR3 coding DNA: TGCGCCAGCAGCTTGTCCAGTGCTAGCTCTGGGGCCAACGTCCTGACTTTC. The chain links TRBV5-1 to TRBJ2-6; D not certain. The ends were cut back, 1 base at V and 0 bases at J, with 11 bases in the middle. The CDR3 totals 17 residues. CDR1 is SGHRS and CDR2 is YFSETQ in the germline V gene.

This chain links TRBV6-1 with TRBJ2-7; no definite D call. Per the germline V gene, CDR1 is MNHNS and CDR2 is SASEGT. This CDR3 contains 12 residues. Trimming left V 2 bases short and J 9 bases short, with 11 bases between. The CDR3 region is CASSESPTGQYF. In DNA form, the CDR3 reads TGTGCCAGCAGTGAATCCCCAACCGGGCAGTACTTC.

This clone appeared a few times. The chain's CDR3 is CASRPEGGFYGYTF. The CDR3 bases are TGTGCCAGCCGGCCAGAGGGGGGCTTCTATGGCTACACCTTC. The genes are TRBV2 and TRBJ1-2, with D possibly TRBD1 on 6 matching bases. Germline lookup yields CDR1 SNHLY and CDR2 FYNNEI. V lost 8 bases, J lost 4 bases, and 17 bases lay in between. CDR3 length: 14 amino acids.

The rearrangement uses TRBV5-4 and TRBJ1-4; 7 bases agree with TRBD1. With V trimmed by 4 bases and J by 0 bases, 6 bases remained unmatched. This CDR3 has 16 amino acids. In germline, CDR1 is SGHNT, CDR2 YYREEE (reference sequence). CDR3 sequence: CASSTGATTTNEKLFF. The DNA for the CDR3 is TGTGCCAGCAGCACAGGGGCCACCACAACTAATGAAAAACTGTTTTTT.

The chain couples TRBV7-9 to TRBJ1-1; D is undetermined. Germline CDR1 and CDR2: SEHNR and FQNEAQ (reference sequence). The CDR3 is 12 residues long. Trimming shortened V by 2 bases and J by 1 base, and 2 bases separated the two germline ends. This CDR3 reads CASSLTNTEAFF. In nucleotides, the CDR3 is TGTGCCAGCAGCTTAACGAACACTGAAGCTTTCTTT.

CDR3 protein: CASRSTQGRSGYTF. Written as DNA, the CDR3 is TGTGCCAGCAGATCAACACAGGGACGTTCGGGCTACACCTTC. The chain employs TRBV28 and TRBJ1-2, with D possibly matching TRBD1 (6 bases). Germline V gives CDR1 MDHEN, CDR2 SYDVKM. V lost 6 bases, J lost 8 bases, and 19 bases lay in between. The CDR3 loop spans 14 amino acids.

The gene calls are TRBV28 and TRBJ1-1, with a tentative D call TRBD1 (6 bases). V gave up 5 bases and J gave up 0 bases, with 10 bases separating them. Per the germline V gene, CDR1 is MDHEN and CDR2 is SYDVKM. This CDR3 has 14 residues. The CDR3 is CASSVRGMNTEAFF. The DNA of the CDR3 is TGTGCCAGCAGTGTAAGGGGGATGAACACTGAAGCTTTCTTT.

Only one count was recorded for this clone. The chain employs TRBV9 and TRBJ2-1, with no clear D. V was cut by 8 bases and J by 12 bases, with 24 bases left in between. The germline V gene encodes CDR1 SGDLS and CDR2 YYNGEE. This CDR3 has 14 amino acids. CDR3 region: CASAPGFSLLGQFF. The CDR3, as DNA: TGTGCCAGTGCGCCGGGTTTCTCTCTTCTCGGGCAGTTCTTC.

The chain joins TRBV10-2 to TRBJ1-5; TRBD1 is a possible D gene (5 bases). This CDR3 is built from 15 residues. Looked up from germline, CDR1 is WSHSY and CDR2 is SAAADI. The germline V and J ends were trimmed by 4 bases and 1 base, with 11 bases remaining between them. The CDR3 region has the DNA TGCGCCAGCAGTGCCACAGGTTACAGCAATCAGCCCCAGCATTTT. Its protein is CASSATGYSNQPQHF.

The CDR3 sequence: CASASGGAGETQYF. The CDR3 DNA reads TGTGCCAGTGCCTCGGGGGGCGCAGGAGAGACCCAGTACTTC. This chain links TRBV19 with TRBJ2-5; D is perhaps TRBD2 (7 bases). The germline gives CDR1 LNHDA, CDR2 SQIVND (reference sequence). The CDR3 length is 14 residues. Trimming shortened V by 8 bases and J by 4 bases, and 17 bases separated the two germline ends.

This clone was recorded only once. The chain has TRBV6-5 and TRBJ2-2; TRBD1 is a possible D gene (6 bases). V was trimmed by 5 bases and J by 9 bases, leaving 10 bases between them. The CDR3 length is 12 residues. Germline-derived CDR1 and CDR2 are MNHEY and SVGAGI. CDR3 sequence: CASSTRGRELFF. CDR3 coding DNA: TGTGCCAGCAGTACCAGGGGTAGGGAGCTGTTTTTT.

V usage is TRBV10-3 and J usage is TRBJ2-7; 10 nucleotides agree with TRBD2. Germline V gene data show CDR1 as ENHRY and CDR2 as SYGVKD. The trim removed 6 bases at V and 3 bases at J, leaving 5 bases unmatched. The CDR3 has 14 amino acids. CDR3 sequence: CAISPGTSVYEQYF. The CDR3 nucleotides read TGTGCCATCAGCCCCGGGACTAGCGTCTACGAGCAGTACTTC.

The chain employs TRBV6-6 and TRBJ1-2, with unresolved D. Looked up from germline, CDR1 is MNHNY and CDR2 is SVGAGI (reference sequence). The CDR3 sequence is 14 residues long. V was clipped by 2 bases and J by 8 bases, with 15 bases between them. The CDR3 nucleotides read TGTGCCAGCAGTTACCCGAAGGATTTGAAAGGCTACACCTTC. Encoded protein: CASSYPKDLKGYTF.

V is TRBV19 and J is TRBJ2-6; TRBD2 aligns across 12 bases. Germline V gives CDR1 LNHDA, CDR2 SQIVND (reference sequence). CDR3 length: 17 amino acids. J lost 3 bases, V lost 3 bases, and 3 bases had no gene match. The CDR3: CASSMTSGSSGANVLTF. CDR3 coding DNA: TGTGCCAGTAGTATGACTAGCGGGAGTAGTGGGGCCAACGTCCTGACTTTC.